This TCR beta chain was found in a study of response to subunit inactivated influenza vaccine. CDR3 length: 16 amino acids. Per germline, CDR1 LNHNV and CDR2 YYDKDF (reference sequence). V was cut by 0 bases and J by 7 bases, with 16 bases left in between. TCRdb used MiXCR to reprocess the RT-PCR reads, holding one entry per CDR3 protein. The sample shows 700,000 to 800,000 distinct CDR3 sequences, approximately 17% of them seen only once. This clonotype was counted at least ten times. The input for sequencing was PBMCs from blood, taken 4 to 6 days after vaccination. This TCR was sampled from a man aged 45-60 years who received an inactivated influenza vaccine. The V gene is TRBV15, the J gene TRBJ1-5, with a weak D call TRBD1 (5 bases). The CDR3 bases are TGTGCCACCAGCAGAGATCGCTCAGGGATTAGGCAGCCCCAGCATTTT. This gives the protein CATSRDRSGIRQPQHF.